This TCR beta chain stems from a study of shared clonotypes between healthy human individuals. Notes on the study in general: The study sampled only blood, and tissue repertoires likely differ.

A CD45RA-negative memory subset and a CD45RA+ naive subset were separated from the CD4+ cells. Germline V gene sequence: CDR1 KGHSH, CDR2 LQKENI. This CDR3 spans 15 amino acids. V lost 5 bases to trimming and J lost 4 bases; unmatched junction nucleotides: 5. Worth noting for this clone: Its specificity is not known.

The authors distributed each subset's genomic DNA evenly over several immunoSEQ plates. Profiled with immunoSEQ multiplex PCR; TCRdb holds only in-frame clones, not every one. The data hold over a million clones, with more than 95% observed a single time. Material: naive CD4+ T cells sorted from blood. The subset: CD45RA+ positively selected. This clonotype was obtained from a young man in good health. This chain uses TRBV18 with TRBJ2-6; TRBD1 matches 7 bases. CDR3 coding DNA: TGTGCCAGCTCATCGACAGGGTCCGGGGCCAACGTCCTGACTTTC. Translation: CASSSTGSGANVLTF.